These T cell receptor beta chains were read from a single sample in a study of cytomegalovirus exposure and HLA in healthy donors. Generated by immunoSEQ multiplex PCR, the TCRdb table keeps only in-frame clones and is missing some. Found here are around 130,000 clones, 70% to 85% of them singletons; the top ten hold around 2.5%. Sequenced input: PBMCs. The receptors shown here come from a boy younger than 10 in good health and CMV-seronegative. Each CDR3 is given without its conserved first and last residue. A D gene is named only where the DNA matches it firmly.

>TRBV19|TRBJ2-2|TRBD2
ASSIARLAGGSDGELF
>TRBV4-1|TRBJ2-3|-
ASSPNRDTRDTQY
>TRBV25-1|TRBJ1-1|-
ASSELIQKTGGSTEAF
>TRBV6-4|TRBJ1-6|-
ASSDDGASNSPLH
>TRBV5-4|TRBJ1-2|TRBD1
ASNFAGTEICGYT
>TRBV6-1|TRBJ1-1|-
ASSAYGDSNTEAF
>TRBV10-1|TRBJ2-3|-
ASSLTGNTDTQY
>TRBV6-1|TRBJ2-1|-
ASSDPPGAYNEQF
>TRBV11-2|TRBJ1-2|-
ASSATGYGYT
>TRBV5-1|TRBJ2-1|-
ASSGVYNEQF
>TRBV7-9|TRBJ2-2|-
ASSPRVTGELF